The clone carrying this T cell receptor (beta chain) appeared once. V was trimmed by 4 bases and J by 0 bases, leaving 8 bases between them. The CDR3 is 14 residues long. Per the germline V gene, CDR1 is SGHDT and CDR2 is YYEEEE. Participant-reported clinical history was the basis for cohort assignment. The data belong to a study of blood T cell repertoires in COVID-19. Generated by immunoSEQ multiplex PCR, the TCRdb table keeps only in-frame clones and is missing some. The data hold fewer than 450,000 clones, with roughly 87% observed a single time. Sequencing used PBMCs or T cells enriched from blood (not recorded which). The V and J genes are TRBV5-6 and TRBJ1-3; D possibly corresponds to TRBD1 (5 bases). The receptor's source is a man between 18 and 35 years old who had recovered from COVID-19. The DNA of the CDR3 is TGTGCCAGCAGCCGACAGAGCTCTGGAAACACCATATATTTT. Encoded protein: CASSRQSSGNTIYF.